The 25 T cell receptor beta chains below were found in one sample sequenced in a study of post-analysis software for immune sequencing data. Study findings and constraints: Patients used four to six TRBV segments, including TRBV5-6, TRBV5-1 and TRBV20-1, more often than controls.

Their target antigens are unknown. Built from TCR beta cDNA, the libraries had unique molecular identifiers in them. TCRdb itself ran the PCR reads through MiXCR, one entry per CDR3 protein. Of about 770,000 distinct CDR3 sequences in the sample, 46% were seen once. Sequences were obtained from blood. These receptors were obtained from a girl aged 10-17 years with multiple sclerosis.

The chain is built from TRBV24-1 and TRBJ2-1; 7 bases fit TRBD2. Germline CDR1 is KGHDR and CDR2 is SFDVKD. CDR3 length: 17 amino acids. V shed 4 bases and J 0 bases; nucleotides not matched to a gene: 8. The CDR3 sequence: CATSDRTRSGSYNEQFF. The CDR3, as DNA: TGTGCCACCAGTGACCGGACTAGATCGGGCTCCTACAATGAGCAGTTCTTC.

The genes are TRBV25-1 and TRBJ1-4; weak D call: TRBD1 (6 bases). The CDR3 length is 16 residues. Between the trimmed V and J ends, which lost 3 bases and 10 bases, there was a span of 21 bases. Looked up from germline, CDR1 is MGHDK and CDR2 is SYGVNS. DNA of the CDR3: TGTGCCAGCAGTGACGTACAGGGAGCTCTTGGGGGAAAACTGTTTTTT. Its protein is CASSDVQGALGGKLFF.

This clonotype turned up a few times. The genes are TRBV29-1 and TRBJ1-2; D not resolved. The V and J ends lost 1 base and 5 bases respectively, with 14 bases between them. The CDR3 extends over 14 amino acids. Germline V gene data show CDR1 as SQVTM and CDR2 as ANQGSEA. CDR3 residues: CSVEAAGRGYGYTF. The CDR3 coding sequence is TGCAGCGTTGAAGCGGCAGGAAGAGGGTATGGCTACACCTTC. Together with reference TRBV29-1 and TRBJ1-2, the CDR3 gives the full variable domain: SAVISQKPSRDICQRGTSLTIQCQVDSQVTMMFWYRQQPGQSLTLIATANQGSEATYESGFVIDKFPISRPNLTFSTLTVSNMSPEDSSIYLCSVEAAGRGYGYTFGSGTRLTVV.

This clonotype was seen a few times. This chain uses TRBV24-1 with TRBJ2-5; 9 bases are shared with TRBD1. The CDR3 has 16 amino acids. J gave up 11 bases and V 2 bases, and 14 bases lay outside the gene matches. Germline lookup yields CDR1 KGHDR and CDR2 SFDVKD. The CDR3 DNA reads as TGTGCCACCAGTGATTACGTACCCGGGACAGGGTGGGAGCAGTACTTC. Protein product: CATSDYVPGTGWEQYF.

In its sample, this clonotype was seen a few times. The gene calls are TRBV2 and TRBJ2-4, with 9 bases fitting TRBD1. Trimming at V came to 10 bases and at J to 6 bases, leaving 7 bases not matched to a gene. The CDR3 extends over 13 amino acids. Germline V gives CDR1 SNHLY, CDR2 FYNNEI. In nucleotides, the CDR3 is TGTGCCAACACGGGACAGGGTGGAAACATTCAGTACTTC. Its translation is CANTGQGGNIQYF.

The J gene is TRBJ2-7, the V gene TRBV5-1; a weak D match, TRBD2 (5 bases). Germline assignment: CDR1 SGHRS and CDR2 YFSETQ. The germline V and J ends were trimmed by 4 bases and 3 bases, with 17 bases remaining between them. The CDR3 loop spans 15 amino acids. The DNA for the CDR3 is TGCGCCAGCAGCCCCTCGGGATCCCGTGACTACGAGCAGTACTTC. Protein sequence: CASSPSGSRDYEQYF.

The V call is TRBV11-2, the J call TRBJ2-1; TRBD2 matches at 10 bases. The CDR3 is made up of 16 amino acids. Per the germline V gene, CDR1 is SGHAT and CDR2 is FQNNGV. J was trimmed by 9 bases and V by 3 bases; bases with no gene match: 11. Written as DNA, the CDR3 is TGTGCCAGCAGCTTCACTAGCGGGACGGCTTCAGGTGAGCAGTTCTTC. It is translated as CASSFTSGTASGEQFF. The full variable domain, with the rest looked up from reference TRBV11-2 and TRBJ2-1, is EAGVAQSPRYKIIEKRQSVAFWCNPISGHATLYWYQQILGQGPKLLIQFQNNGVVDDSQLPKDRFSAERLKGVDSTLKIQPAKLEDSAVYLCASSFTSGTASGEQFFGPGTRLTVL.

CDR3 nucleotide sequence: TGCGCCAGCAGCTGGTCTGGGCCGGGAGGGGGCACAGATACGCAGTATTTT. It yields the protein CASSWSGPGGGTDTQYF. The genes are TRBV5-1 and TRBJ2-3, with TRBD2 matching over 8 bases. V dropped 3 bases and J dropped 1; count of bases not matched to a gene: 10. CDR3 size: 17 residues. Germline V gives CDR1 SGHRS, CDR2 YFSETQ.

This chain connects TRBV27 to TRBJ2-3; a weak D match, TRBD2 (6 bases). Per germline, CDR1 MNHEY and CDR2 SMNVEV (reference sequence). There are 16 residues in the CDR3. The V and J ends lost 1 base and 6 bases respectively, with 17 bases between them. The CDR3 DNA reads TGTGCCAGCAGTTTATGGGGTAGCGGAGGGCCGGATACGCAGTATTTT. Translating gives CASSLWGSGGPDTQYF.

The chain employs TRBV7-8 and TRBJ2-5; no clear D. V lost 0 bases, J lost 3 bases, and 8 bases lay in between. This CDR3 is 14 amino acids long. CDR1 is SGHVS, CDR2 FQNEAQ, per germline. This CDR3 is CASSLALKKETQYF. Here the CDR3 DNA reads TGTGCCAGCAGCTTAGCGCTAAAGAAAGAGACCCAGTACTTC.

V gene TRBV5-1 combines with J gene TRBJ2-6; D remains ambiguous. The CDR3 consists of 15 residues. V lost 0 bases and J lost 4, with 8 bases in between. CDR1 SGHRS and CDR2 YFSETQ come from the germline V gene. This CDR3 is CASSLDPRGANVLTF. DNA of the CDR3: TGCGCCAGCAGCTTGGATCCTAGGGGGGCCAACGTCCTGACTTTC.

This clonotype was seen a few times. This chain joins TRBV7-9 and TRBJ2-1; unclear D gene. Looked up from germline, CDR1 is SEHNR and CDR2 is FQNEAQ (reference sequence). The CDR3 loop spans 12 amino acids. Trimming removed 5 bases from V and 8 bases from J, with 10 bases in between. For the CDR3, the DNA is TGTGCCAGCAGCCCTAGGCCCCATGAGCAGTTCTTC. Amino acid sequence: CASSPRPHEQFF.

This chain connects TRBV7-8 to TRBJ1-1; D gene ambiguous. CDR1 and CDR2 (germline): SGHVS, FQNEAQ. With 5 bases removed from V and 0 bases from J, the gap between germline ends came to 13 bases. The CDR3 is 15 residues long. The CDR3, as DNA: TGTGCCAGCAGCCCGAGGACGGAACTGAACACTGAAGCTTTCTTT. It specifies CASSPRTELNTEAFF. The complete variable domain, with remaining parts taken from reference TRBV7-8 and TRBJ1-1, reads GAGVSQSPRYKVAKRGQDVALRCDPISGHVSLFWYQQALGQGPEFLTYFQNEAQLDKSGLPSDRFFAERPEGSVSTLKIQRTQQEDSAVYLCASSPRTELNTEAFFGQGTRLTVV.

This clonotype was detected only a few times. The chain links TRBV27 to TRBJ2-5; perhaps D is TRBD1 or TRBD2 (5 bases each). This CDR3 has 15 residues. V lost 6 bases to trimming and J lost 2 bases, with 16 bases between them. The V gene's germline CDR1 is MNHEY and CDR2 SMNVEV (reference sequence). Here the CDR3 DNA reads TGTGCCAGCAGGCCCGGGACGCATATTCAAGAGACCCAGTACTTC. This gives the protein CASRPGTHIQETQYF.

This clonotype came up a few times. The chain joins TRBV4-1 to TRBJ2-3; 10 nucleotides match TRBD2. V trimming: 3 bases; J trimming: 2 bases; junction bases outside the gene matches: 8. Germline values: CDR1 MGHRA, CDR2 YSYEKL. The CDR3 has 17 amino acids. This CDR3 is CASSQPTSGKNTDTQYF. As DNA, the CDR3 is TGCGCCAGCAGCCAGCCTACTAGCGGGAAAAACACAGATACGCAGTATTTT.

Comment on this clonotype: At one of its ends the junction is not consistent with the germline gene, which may arise from a read error. The chain combines TRBV6-5 with TRBJ1-5, with a possible D match to TRBD1 (5 bases). The germline CDR1 and CDR2 sequences are MNHEY and SVGAGI. This CDR3 contains 13 residues. This chain's CDR3 is CTSSRQYNQPQHF. CDR3 nucleotides: TGTACCAGCAGTAGACAGTACAATCAGCCCCAGCATTTT.

The chain employs TRBV7-6 and TRBJ1-5; D uncertain. The CDR3 totals 15 residues. V lost 0 bases and J 3 bases, leaving 9 bases between the germline ends. Per germline, CDR1 SGHVS and CDR2 FNYEAQ. CDR3 sequence reads: CASSLAPTPNQPQHF. DNA for the CDR3: TGTGCCAGCAGCTTAGCGCCTACTCCCAATCAGCCCCAGCATTTT.

J is TRBJ2-4 and V is TRBV20-1; 12 positions match TRBD2. The DNA end is more similar to TRBJ2-7, so the J call may be wrong. The germline V gene encodes CDR1 DFQATT and CDR2 SNEGSKA (reference sequence). This CDR3 contains 14 residues. The CDR3 DNA is TGCAGTGCACAGACTAGCGGGAGATTGAACGAGCAGTACTTC. This sequence encodes CSAQTSGRLNEQYF.

This clonotype was observed a few times. The chain recombines TRBV9 with TRBJ2-3; 7 bases agree with TRBD2. Germline V gives CDR1 SGDLS, CDR2 YYNGEE. The CDR3 runs to 16 residues. Trimming took 2 bases from V and 3 from J; bases not matched to a gene: 9. The CDR3 is CASSVSLGGRTDTQYF. CDR3 nucleotide sequence: TGTGCCAGCAGCGTGAGCCTCGGCGGGAGAACAGATACGCAGTATTTT. The whole variable domain, remainder taken from reference TRBV9 and TRBJ2-3, is DSGVTQTPKHLITATGQRVTLRCSPRSGDLSVYWYQQSLDQGLQFLIQYYNGEERAKGNILERFSAQQFPDLHSELNLSSLELGDSALYFCASSVSLGGRTDTQYFGPGTRLTVL.

V gene TRBV6-2 or TRBV6-3 combines with J gene TRBJ2-2; 13 bases map to TRBD2. The CDR3 runs to 18 residues. V lost 0 bases, J lost 6 bases, and 7 bases stayed unmatched. Germline CDR1 and CDR2: MNHEY and SVGEGT. Here the CDR3 reads CASSYSQLAGGPAGELFF. The CDR3 nucleotides are TGTGCCAGCAGTTACTCCCAACTAGCGGGAGGGCCCGCCGGGGAGCTGTTTTTT.

The rearrangement links TRBV15 to TRBJ2-1, with 9 bases that match TRBD1. V gave up 3 bases and J gave up 3 bases; unmatched junction bases: 3. The CDR3 runs to 15 residues. Germline CDR1 and CDR2: LNHNV and YYDKDF (reference sequence). The CDR3 protein is CATSRTGGIYNEQFF. For the CDR3, the DNA is TGTGCCACCAGCAGGACAGGGGGGATCTACAATGAGCAGTTCTTC.

For the CDR3, the DNA is TGCAGCGTTGAACGGGACCATGTCAATGAGCAGTACTTC. Its protein product is CSVERDHVNEQYF. This chain joins TRBV29-1 and TRBJ2-5; D might be TRBD1 or TRBD2, each matching 5 bases. The V gene's germline CDR1 is SQVTM and CDR2 ANQGSEA. Trimming stripped 2 bases from V and 11 bases from J, with 18 bases between. The length of the CDR3 is 13 residues.

About this clonotype itself: An end of the junction differs from the germline gene, which may be a read error. This sequence joins TRBV7-8 and TRBJ1-1; no firm D call. Germline CDR1 SGHVS, CDR2 FQNEAQ. The CDR3 length is 15 residues. The CDR3 here is CASSLERSMNTEAFF. Written as DNA, the CDR3 is TGTGCCAGCAGCTTAGAGCGCTCCATGAACACCGAAGCTTTCTTT.

On this clonotype itself: The junction departs from the called germline gene at one end, perhaps through a read error. The chain recombines TRBV7-9 with TRBJ2-4; 10 bases map to TRBD2. The CDR3 contains 16 residues. The germline V gene encodes CDR1 SEHNR and CDR2 FQNEAQ (reference sequence). CDR3 loop: CASSPPAGGAKNIRYF. CDR3 nucleotides: TGTGCCAGCAGCCCACCAGCGGGAGGGGCCAAAAACATTCGGTACTTC.

This chain links TRBV6-2 or TRBV6-3 with TRBJ2-5, with 7 bases matching TRBD2. This CDR3 is built from 15 residues. Trimming cost V 5 bases and J 1 base; bases outside gene matches: 7. Germline CDR1 is MNHEY and CDR2 is SVGEGT. In DNA, the CDR3 is TGTGCCAGCAGTCAAGGGACTACTCTCCAAGAGACCCAGTACTTC. Translating it yields CASSQGTTLQETQYF.